The following is a T cell receptor beta chain sequence with its context. PCR involved 60 Vbeta and 13 Jbeta primers. Clones were sequenced by immunoSEQ multiplex PCR, and TCRdb holds only the in-frame ones, with some missing. Among approximately 130,000 clones listed, approximately 80% were seen once. The data stem from a study of cytomegalovirus exposure and HLA in healthy donors. Per the germline V gene, CDR1 is MNHNS and CDR2 is SASEGT. V lost 3 bases, J lost 3 bases, and 11 bases lay in between. The CDR3 runs to 14 residues. This clonotype originated in a middle-aged woman in good health and CMV-seronegative. The chain combines TRBV6-1 with TRBJ1-1; D is ambiguous. The specimen was PBMCs. The CDR3 sequence: CASSDPPMDTEAFF. The CDR3 DNA follows: TGTGCCAGCAGTGATCCCCCTATGGACACTGAAGCTTTCTTT.